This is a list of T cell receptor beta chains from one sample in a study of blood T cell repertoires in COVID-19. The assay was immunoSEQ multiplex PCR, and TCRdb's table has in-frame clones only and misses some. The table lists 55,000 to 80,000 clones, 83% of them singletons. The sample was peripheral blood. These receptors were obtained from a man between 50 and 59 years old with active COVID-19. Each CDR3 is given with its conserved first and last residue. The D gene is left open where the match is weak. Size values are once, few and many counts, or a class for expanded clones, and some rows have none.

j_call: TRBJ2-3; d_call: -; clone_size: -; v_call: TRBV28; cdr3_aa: CASSPYGPESDTQYF; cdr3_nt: TGTGCCAGCAGTCCCTACGGTCCTGAGTCAGATACGCAGTATTTT
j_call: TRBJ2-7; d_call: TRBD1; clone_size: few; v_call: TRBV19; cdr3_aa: CASSFDRGDSYEQYF; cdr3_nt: TGTGCCAGTAGTTTCGACAGGGGGGACTCCTACGAGCAGTACTTC
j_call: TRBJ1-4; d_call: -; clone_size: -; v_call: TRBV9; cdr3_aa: CASSVASGEKLFF; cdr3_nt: TGTGCCAGCAGCGTAGCTTCAGGAGAAAAACTGTTTTTT
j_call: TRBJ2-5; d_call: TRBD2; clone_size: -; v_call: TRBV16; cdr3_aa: CASRGTGTIVKTQYF; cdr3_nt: TGTGCCAGCAGAGGCACCGGGACTATTGTGAAGACCCAGTACTTC
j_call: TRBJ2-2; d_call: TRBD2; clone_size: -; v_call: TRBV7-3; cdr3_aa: CASSLTSGTSGRAGELFF; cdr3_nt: TGTGCCAGCAGCCTGACCTCCGGGACTAGCGGGAGGGCGGGGGAGCTGTTTTTT
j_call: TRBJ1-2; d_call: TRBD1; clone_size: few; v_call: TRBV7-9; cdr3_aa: CASSFRTGGYGYTF; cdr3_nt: TGTGCCAGCAGCTTTAGGACAGGGGGCTATGGCTACACCTTC
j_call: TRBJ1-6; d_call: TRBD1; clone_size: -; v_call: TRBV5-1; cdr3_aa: CASSEGAGNSPLHF; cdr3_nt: TGCGCCAGCAGCGAGGGGGCAGGGAATTCACCCCTCCACTTT
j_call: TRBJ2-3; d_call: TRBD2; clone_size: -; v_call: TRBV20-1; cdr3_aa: CSASKSGITDTQYF; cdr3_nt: TGCAGTGCTAGTAAGAGCGGGATAACAGATACGCAGTATTTT
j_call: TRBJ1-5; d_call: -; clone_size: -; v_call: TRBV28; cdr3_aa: CASRVGGQPQHF; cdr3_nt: TGTGCCAGCAGGGTTGGGGGGCAGCCCCAGCATTTT
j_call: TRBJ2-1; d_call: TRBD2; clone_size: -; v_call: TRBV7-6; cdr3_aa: CASSLALIGTSGSNHEQFF; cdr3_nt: TGTGCCAGCAGCTTAGCCCTTATTGGGACTAGCGGGAGTAATCATGAGCAGTTCTTC
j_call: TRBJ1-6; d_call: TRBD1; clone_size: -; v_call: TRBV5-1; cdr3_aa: CASSLWAGTGENSPLHF; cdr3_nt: TGCGCCAGCAGCTTGTGGGCCGGGACAGGGGAAAATTCACCCCTCCACTTT
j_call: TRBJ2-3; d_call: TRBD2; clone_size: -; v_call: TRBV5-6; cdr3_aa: CASTPSAGLSLTQYF; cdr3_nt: TGTGCCAGCACCCCCTCAGCGGGGCTCTCCCTTACGCAGTATTTT
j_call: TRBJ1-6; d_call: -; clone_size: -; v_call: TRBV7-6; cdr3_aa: CASSPSWNSPLHF; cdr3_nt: TGTGCCAGCAGCCCAAGCTGGAATTCACCCCTCCACTTT
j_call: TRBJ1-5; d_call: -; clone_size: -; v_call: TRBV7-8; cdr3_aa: CASSLAPSSGVSQPQHF; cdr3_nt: TGTGCCAGCAGCTTAGCTCCTAGCAGCGGGGTAAGTCAGCCCCAGCATTTT
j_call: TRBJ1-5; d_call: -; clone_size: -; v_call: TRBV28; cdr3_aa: CASSLTGLSNQPQHF; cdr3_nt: TGTGCCAGCAGTTTAACAGGCCTCAGCAATCAGCCCCAGCATTTT
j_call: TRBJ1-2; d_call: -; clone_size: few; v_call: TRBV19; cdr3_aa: CASSIPRDGYTF; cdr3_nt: TGTGCCAGTAGTATCCCCAGGGATGGCTACACCTTC
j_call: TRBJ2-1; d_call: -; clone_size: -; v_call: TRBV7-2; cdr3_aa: CASSLAVSSYNEQFF; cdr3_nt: TGTGCCAGCAGCTTAGCGGTTAGCTCCTACAATGAGCAGTTCTTC
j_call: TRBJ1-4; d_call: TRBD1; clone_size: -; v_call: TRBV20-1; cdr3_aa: CSASGGQAEKLFF; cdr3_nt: TGCAGTGCTAGTGGAGGACAGGCCGAAAAACTGTTTTTT
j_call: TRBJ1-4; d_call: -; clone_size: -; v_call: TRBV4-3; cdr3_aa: CASSQGLDEKLFF; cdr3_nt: TGCGCCAGCAGCCAAGGCCTAGATGAAAAACTGTTTTTT
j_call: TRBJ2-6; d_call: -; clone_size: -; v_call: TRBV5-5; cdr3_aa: CASRDGNRVTSGANVLTF; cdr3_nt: TGTGCCAGCAGGGACGGGAACAGGGTCACCTCTGGGGCCAACGTCCTGACTTTC
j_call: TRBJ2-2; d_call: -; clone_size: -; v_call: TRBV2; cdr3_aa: CASSVQGRANGELFF; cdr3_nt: TGTGCCAGCAGCGTTCAGGGGAGGGCCAACGGGGAGCTGTTTTTT
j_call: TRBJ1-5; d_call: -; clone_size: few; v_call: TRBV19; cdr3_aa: CASSMVVNRNQPQHF; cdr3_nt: TGTGCCAGTAGTATGGTTGTTAACAGGAATCAGCCCCAGCATTTT
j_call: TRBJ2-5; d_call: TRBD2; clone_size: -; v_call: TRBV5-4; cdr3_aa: CASSLRPSGRGGETQYF; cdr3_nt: TGTGCCAGCAGCTTGAGGCCTAGCGGGAGGGGGGGGGAGACCCAGTACTTC
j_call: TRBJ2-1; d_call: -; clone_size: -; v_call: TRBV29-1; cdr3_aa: CSVRRFEQFF; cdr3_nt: TGCAGCGTTCGGCGGTTTGAGCAGTTCTTC
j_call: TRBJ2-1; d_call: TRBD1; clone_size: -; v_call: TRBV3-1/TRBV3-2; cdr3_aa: CASSLRQGRLKIYNEQFF; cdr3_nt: TGTGCCAGCAGCCTTCGACAGGGTCGACTTAAAATATACAATGAGCAGTTCTTC
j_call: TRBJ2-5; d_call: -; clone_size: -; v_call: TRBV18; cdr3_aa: CASSPRWGVQETQYF; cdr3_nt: TGTGCCAGCTCACCTCGGTGGGGAGTCCAAGAGACCCAGTACTTC
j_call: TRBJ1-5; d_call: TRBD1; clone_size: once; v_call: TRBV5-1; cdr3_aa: CASSPGTGNQPQHF; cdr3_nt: TGCGCCAGCAGCCCCGGGACAGGCAATCAGCCCCAGCATTTT
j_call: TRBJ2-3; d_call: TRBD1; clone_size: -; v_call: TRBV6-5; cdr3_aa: CASRRDRGLRDTQYF; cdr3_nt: TGTGCCAGCAGGAGGGACAGGGGGCTTAGAGATACGCAGTATTTT
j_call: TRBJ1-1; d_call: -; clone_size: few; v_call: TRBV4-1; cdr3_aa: CASSQDWGGDTEAFF; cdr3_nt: TGCGCCAGCAGCCAAGATTGGGGAGGGGACACTGAAGCTTTCTTT
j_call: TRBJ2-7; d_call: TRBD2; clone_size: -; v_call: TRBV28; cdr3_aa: CASWAGTSGSNEQYF; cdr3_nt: TGTGCCAGCTGGGCTGGGACTAGCGGGAGTAACGAGCAGTACTTC
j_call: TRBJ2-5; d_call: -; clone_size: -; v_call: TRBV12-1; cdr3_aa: CASSPGAGAEETQYF; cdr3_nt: TGTGCCAGCAGCCCAGGAGCGGGGGCTGAAGAGACCCAGTACTTC
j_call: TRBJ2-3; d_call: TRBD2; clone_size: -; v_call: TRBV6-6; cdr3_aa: CASSRGTRSDTQYF; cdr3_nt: TGTGCCAGCAGCCGCGGGACTAGATCAGATACGCAGTATTTT
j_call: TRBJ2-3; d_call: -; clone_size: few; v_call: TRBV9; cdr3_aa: CASSVSGLSTDTQYF; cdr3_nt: TGTGCCAGCAGCGTTAGCGGACTTAGCACAGATACGCAGTATTTT
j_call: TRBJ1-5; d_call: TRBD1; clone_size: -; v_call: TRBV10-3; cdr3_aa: CAISEGQVGVQPQHF; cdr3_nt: TGTGCCATCAGTGAAGGACAGGTCGGCGTTCAGCCCCAGCATTTT
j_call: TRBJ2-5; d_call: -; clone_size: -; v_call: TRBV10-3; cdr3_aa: CAISERGMGQETQYF; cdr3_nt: TGTGCCATCAGTGAAAGGGGTATGGGCCAAGAGACCCAGTACTTC
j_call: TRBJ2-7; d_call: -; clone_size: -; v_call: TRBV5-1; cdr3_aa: CASSTGPSYEQYF; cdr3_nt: TGCGCCAGCAGCACAGGACCATCCTACGAGCAGTACTTC
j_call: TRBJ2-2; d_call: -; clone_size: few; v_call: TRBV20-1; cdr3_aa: CSASGPLSGNTGELFF; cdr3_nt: TGCAGTGCTAGTGGCCCTCTGAGCGGGAACACCGGGGAGCTGTTTTTT
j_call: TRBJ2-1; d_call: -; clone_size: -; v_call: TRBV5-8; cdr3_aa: CASSLDSYNEQFF; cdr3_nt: TGTGCCAGCAGCCTGGACAGTTACAATGAGCAGTTCTTC
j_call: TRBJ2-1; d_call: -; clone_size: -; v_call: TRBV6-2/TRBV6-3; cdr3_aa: CASSYLKQRAGRYNEQFF; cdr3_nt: TGTGCCAGCAGTTATCTAAAGCAGCGGGCCGGGAGATACAATGAGCAGTTCTTC
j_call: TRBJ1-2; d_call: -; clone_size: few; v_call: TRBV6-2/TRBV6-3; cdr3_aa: CASSYFGPLSRDYGYTF; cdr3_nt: TGTGCCAGCAGTTACTTCGGACCGCTCTCGAGGGACTATGGCTACACCTTC
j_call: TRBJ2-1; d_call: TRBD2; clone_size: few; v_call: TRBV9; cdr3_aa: CASSAGGGPNEQFF; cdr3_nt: TGTGCCAGCAGCGCCGGGGGAGGGCCCAATGAGCAGTTCTTC
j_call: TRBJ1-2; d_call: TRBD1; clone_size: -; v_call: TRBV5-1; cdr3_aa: CASSWGGQGINYGYTF; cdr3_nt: TGCGCCAGCAGCTGGGGGGGACAGGGGATTAACTATGGCTACACCTTC
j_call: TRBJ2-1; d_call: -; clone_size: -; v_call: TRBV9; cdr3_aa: CASSPPQGLNEQFF; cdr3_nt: TGTGCCAGCAGCCCCCCTCAGGGTCTCAATGAGCAGTTCTTC
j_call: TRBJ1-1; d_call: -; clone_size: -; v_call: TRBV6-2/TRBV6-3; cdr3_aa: CASSPRGNTEAFF; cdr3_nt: TGTGCCAGCAGTCCGCGGGGGAACACTGAAGCTTTCTTT
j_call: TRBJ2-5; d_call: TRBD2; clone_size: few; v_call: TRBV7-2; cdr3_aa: CASSSSGGPSGRLQETQYF; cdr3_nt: TGTGCCAGCAGCTCAAGCGGGGGTCCTAGCGGGAGGCTCCAAGAGACCCAGTACTTC
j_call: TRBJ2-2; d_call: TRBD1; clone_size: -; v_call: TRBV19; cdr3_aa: CASSIIGTGDGTGELFF; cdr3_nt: TGTGCCAGTAGTATAATAGGGACAGGGGATGGCACCGGGGAGCTGTTTTTT
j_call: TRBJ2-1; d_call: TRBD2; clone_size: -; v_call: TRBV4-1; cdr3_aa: CASSQGLAGGWGEQFF; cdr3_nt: TGCGCCAGCAGCCAGGGTCTGGCGGGGGGGTGGGGTGAGCAGTTCTTC
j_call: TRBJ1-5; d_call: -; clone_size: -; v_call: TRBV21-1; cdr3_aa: CASSHTGAYSNQPQHF; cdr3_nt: TGTGCCAGCAGCCATACAGGGGCCTATAGCAATCAGCCCCAGCATTTT
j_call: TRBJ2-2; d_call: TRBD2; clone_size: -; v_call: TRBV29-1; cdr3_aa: CSVVPSGRRYTGELFF; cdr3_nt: TGCAGCGTTGTCCCTAGCGGGAGGAGGTACACCGGGGAGCTGTTTTTT
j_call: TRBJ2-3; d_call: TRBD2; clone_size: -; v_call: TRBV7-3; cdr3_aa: CASSLSSGRFGADTQYF; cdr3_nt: TGTGCCAGCAGCCTAAGTAGCGGGAGGTTTGGTGCAGATACGCAGTATTTT
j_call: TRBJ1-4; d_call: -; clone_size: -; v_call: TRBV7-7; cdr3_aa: CASSPGLNEKLFF; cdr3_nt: TGTGCCAGCAGCCCGGGACTTAATGAAAAACTGTTTTTT
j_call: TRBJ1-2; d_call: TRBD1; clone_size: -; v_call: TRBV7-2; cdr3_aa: CASSLNRGPGSGYTF; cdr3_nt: TGTGCCAGCAGCTTGAACAGGGGGCCTGGGAGTGGCTACACCTTC
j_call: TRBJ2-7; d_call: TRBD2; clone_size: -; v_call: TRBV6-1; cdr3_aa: CASSEVAGGTYEQYF; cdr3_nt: TGTGCCAGCAGTGAGGTGGCGGGAGGGACCTACGAGCAGTACTTC